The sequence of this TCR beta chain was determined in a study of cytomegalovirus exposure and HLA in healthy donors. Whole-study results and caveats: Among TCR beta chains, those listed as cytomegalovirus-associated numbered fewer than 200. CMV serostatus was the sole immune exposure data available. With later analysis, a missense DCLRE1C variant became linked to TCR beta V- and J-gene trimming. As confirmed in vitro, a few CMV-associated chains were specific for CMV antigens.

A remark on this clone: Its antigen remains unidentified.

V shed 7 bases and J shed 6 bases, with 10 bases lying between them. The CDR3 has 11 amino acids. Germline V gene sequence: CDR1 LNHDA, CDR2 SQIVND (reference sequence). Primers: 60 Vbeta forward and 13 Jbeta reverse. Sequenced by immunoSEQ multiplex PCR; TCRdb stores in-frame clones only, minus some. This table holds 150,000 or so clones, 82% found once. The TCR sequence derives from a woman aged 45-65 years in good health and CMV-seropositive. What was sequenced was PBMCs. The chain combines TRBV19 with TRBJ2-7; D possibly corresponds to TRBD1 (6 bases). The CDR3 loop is CASNTGIEQYF. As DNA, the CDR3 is TGTGCCAGTAACACAGGGATCGAGCAGTACTTC. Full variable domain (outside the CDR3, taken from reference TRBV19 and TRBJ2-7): DGGITQSPKYLFRKEGQNVTLSCEQNLNHDAMYWYRQDPGQGLRLIYYSQIVNDFQKGDIAEGYSVSREKKESFPLTVTSAQKNPTAFYLCASNTGIEQYFGPGTRLTVT.